This entry lists 9 T cell receptor beta chains sequenced from one sample in a study of cytomegalovirus exposure and HLA in healthy donors. The PCR employed 60 Vbeta primers together with 13 Jbeta primers. Repertoires were generated with immunoSEQ multiplex PCR, while TCRdb's copy carries only in-frame clones and drops some. The sample has some 90,000 clones, about four fifths seen once; the top ten hold approximately 3%. Sequencing was done on a sample of PBMCs. The origin of the receptors is a female donor in good health and CMV-seropositive.

CDR3 sequence: CASSQGQGAGDGYTF. The DNA of the CDR3 is TGCGCCAGCAGCCAAGGACAGGGGGCGGGCGATGGCTACACCTTC. The chain joins TRBV4-1 to TRBJ1-2, with TRBD1 matching over 10 bases. J lost 6 bases, V lost 1 base, and 5 bases had no gene match. CDR3 size: 15 residues. The V gene's germline CDR1 is MGHRA and CDR2 YSYEKL.

The genes are TRBV4-1 and TRBJ2-5; 9 bases agree with TRBD2. J gave up 4 bases and V 4 bases, and 7 bases lay outside the gene matches. The CDR3 runs to 15 residues. Looked up from germline, CDR1 is MGHRA and CDR2 is YSYEKL. The CDR3 sequence is CASSRAGGPLETQYF. The CDR3 bases are TGCGCCAGCAGCCGTGCGGGAGGGCCCCTAGAGACCCAGTACTTC.

The J gene is TRBJ1-6, the V gene TRBV18; no clear D gene. CDR1 is KGHSH, CDR2 LQKENI, per germline. The CDR3 length is 16 residues. The V end lost 3 bases, the J end lost 6 bases, and 15 bases lay between the germline ends. The CDR3 spells CASSPMGGQVNSPLHF. CDR3 nucleotide sequence: TGTGCCAGCTCACCGATGGGAGGCCAAGTTAATTCACCCCTCCACTTT.

The rearrangement joins TRBV6-5 to TRBJ1-1; D might be TRBD1 (5 bases). Germline lookup yields CDR1 MNHEY and CDR2 SVGAGI. The CDR3 is 13 amino acids. The V and J ends lost 0 bases and 11 bases respectively, with 13 bases between them. CDR3 nucleotide sequence: TGTGCCAGCAGTTACTCGGGAGGGGTCGAGGCTTTCTTT. Translation gives CASSYSGGVEAFF.

The rearrangement links TRBV18 to TRBJ1-3; no definite D call. V lost 6 bases, J lost 0 bases, and 15 bases lay in between. The CDR3 totals 16 residues. Germline lookup yields CDR1 KGHSH and CDR2 LQKENI. The CDR3 DNA reads as TGTGCCAGCTCCGGCGGGCAGCGGCGCTCTGGAAACACCATATATTTT. Amino acid sequence: CASSGGQRRSGNTIYF.

The chain uses TRBV7-9 and TRBJ1-1, with 11 nucleotides matching TRBD1. CDR1 and CDR2 (germline): SEHNR, FQNEAQ (reference sequence). Trimming removed 5 bases from V and 4 bases from J; junction bases left unmatched: 6. The CDR3 is 15 amino acids. The DNA of the CDR3 is TGTGCCAGCAGCCATTGGACAGGGGGCTTCACTGAAGCTTTCTTT. Its translation: CASSHWTGGFTEAFF.

The gene calls are TRBV10-3 and TRBJ2-7; perhaps TRBD2 as D (5 bases). This CDR3 has 13 residues. The germline V gene encodes CDR1 ENHRY and CDR2 SYGVKD. Trimming took off 10 bases at V and 2 bases at J, with 15 bases between the two ends. Here the CDR3 reads CATGLGAAYEQYF. CDR3 DNA sequence: TGTGCCACGGGATTAGGAGCCGCCTACGAGCAGTACTTC.

The V gene is TRBV9, the J gene TRBJ1-3; D uncertain. The CDR3 length is 15 residues. Germline V lookup: CDR1 SGDLS, CDR2 YYNGEE. Deletions cut 0 bases from V and 6 bases from J, with 13 bases between. The CDR3 DNA is TGTGCCAGCAGCGTAGCCCGGGAAGATCTAAACACCATATATTTT. Translated: CASSVAREDLNTIYF.

This clone was detected once. The chain couples TRBV6-1 to TRBJ2-5, with TRBD2 matching 7 bases. In germline, CDR1 is MNHNS, CDR2 SASEGT. The CDR3 totals 14 residues. J was trimmed by 3 bases and V by 3 bases; bases with no gene match: 4. This CDR3 reads CASSDPGLKETQYF. The CDR3 bases are TGTGCCAGCAGTGACCCGGGACTAAAAGAGACCCAGTACTTC.